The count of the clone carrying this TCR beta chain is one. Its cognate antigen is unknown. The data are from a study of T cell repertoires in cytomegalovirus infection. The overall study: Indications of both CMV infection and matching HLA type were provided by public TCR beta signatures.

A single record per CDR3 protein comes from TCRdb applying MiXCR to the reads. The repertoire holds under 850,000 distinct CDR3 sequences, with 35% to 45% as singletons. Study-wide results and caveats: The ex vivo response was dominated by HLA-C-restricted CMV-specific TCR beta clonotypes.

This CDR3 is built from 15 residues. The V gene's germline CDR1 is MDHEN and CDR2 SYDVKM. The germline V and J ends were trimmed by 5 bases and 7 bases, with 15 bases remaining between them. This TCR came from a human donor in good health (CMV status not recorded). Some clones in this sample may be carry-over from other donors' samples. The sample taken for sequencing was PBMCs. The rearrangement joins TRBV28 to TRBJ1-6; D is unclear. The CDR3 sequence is CASSPRGVGNSPLHF. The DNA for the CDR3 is TGTGCCAGCAGTCCCCGCGGGGTTGGGAATTCACCCCTCCACTTT.